The TCR beta chain under discussion was sequenced for a study of control samples from healthy donors and cancer patients. Clones were read by immunoSEQ multiplex PCR, and TCRdb kept only the in-frame ones, dropping some. The sample contains around 180,000 clones, about 90% of which appear only once. Note on this clone: The junction differs from germline at one of its ends, possibly a read error. Other DNA sequences from this sample encode an identical CDR3 as well.

CDR3 size: 15 residues. CDR1 KGHSH and CDR2 LQKENI come from the germline V gene. The material sequenced was blood. The receptor's source is a woman between 25 and 40 years old in good health. The chain employs TRBV18 and TRBJ1-1; D is possibly TRBD1 (6 bases). CDR3: CASSPRQGPNTEAFF. The CDR3 bases are TGTGCTAGCTCACCACGTCAGGGGCCGAACACTGAAGCTTTCTTT. The whole variable domain, filled in from reference TRBV18 and TRBJ1-1, reads NAGVMQNPRHLVRRRGQEARLRCSPMKGHSHVYWYRQLPEEGLKFMVYLQKENIIDESGMPKERFSAEFPKEGPSILRIQQVVRGDSAAYFCASSPRQGPNTEAFFGQGTRLTVV.